This TCR beta chain was profiled in a study of PD-L1 blockade in urothelial cancer. Comments on this clone: Its antigen is not known.

This CDR3 spans 13 amino acids. Deletions cut 5 bases from V and 0 bases from J, with 7 bases between. Germline CDR1 LNHDA, CDR2 SQIVND (reference sequence). Whole-study results and caveats: The study found that durable-benefit patients expanded tumor-associated blood clones more at 3 weeks.

TCRdb's copy holds only in-frame clones and misses some; the assay was immunoSEQ multiplex PCR. The table shows 100,000 or so clones, with about nine tenths occurring only once. This TCR derives from a woman older than 75 with urothelial cancer. The sample in question was PBMCs, obtained around atezolizumab (anti-PD-L1) treatment. J is TRBJ1-1 and V is TRBV19; D gene ambiguous. CDR3 nucleotides: TGTGCCAGTAGTCAAACGGTGAACACTGAAGCTTTCTTT. Protein product: CASSQTVNTEAFF. Full variable domain (outside the CDR3, taken from reference TRBV19 and TRBJ1-1): DGGITQSPKYLFRKEGQNVTLSCEQNLNHDAMYWYRQDPGQGLRLIYYSQIVNDFQKGDIAEGYSVSREKKESFPLTVTSAQKNPTAFYLCASSQTVNTEAFFGQGTRLTVV.